The 26 T cell receptor beta chains listed next were all sequenced from one sample in a study of blood T cell repertoires in COVID-19. TCRdb's table, derived via immunoSEQ multiplex PCR, lists solely in-frame clones and lacks some. This table holds around 250,000 clones, around 89% found once. Sequences were obtained from PBMCs or T cells enriched from blood (not recorded which). The receptors derive from a young woman with acute COVID-19.

The J gene is TRBJ2-4, the V gene TRBV7-8, with 10 bases matching TRBD2. This CDR3 is 20 amino acids long. Germline V gene data show CDR1 as SGHVS and CDR2 as FQNEAQ. Trimming cost V 0 bases and J 2 bases; bases outside gene matches: 13. The CDR3 DNA is TGTGCCAGCAGCTTAGCGCTTCTAGCGGGAGCGGTGAATACCAAAAACATTCAGTACTTC. It encodes CASSLALLAGAVNTKNIQYF.

The gene calls are TRBV28 and TRBJ1-6, with D perhaps matching TRBD1 (5 bases). Germline CDR1 is MDHEN and CDR2 is SYDVKM. The length of the CDR3 is 12 residues. The V and J ends lost 8 bases and 10 bases respectively, with 12 bases between them. Written as DNA, the CDR3 is TGTGCCAGCCGAGGGAGGGACTCACCCCTCCACTTT. Protein: CASRGRDSPLHF.

The chain joins TRBV18 to TRBJ2-2; 7 positions agree with TRBD1. CDR1 is KGHSH and CDR2 is LQKENI in the germline V gene. The CDR3 sequence is 16 residues long. With V trimmed by 6 bases and J by 5 bases, 12 bases remained unmatched. The CDR3 loop reads CASSSSGDSLTGELFF. CDR3 DNA: TGTGCCAGCTCGTCCAGTGGGGACAGCTTAACCGGGGAGCTGTTTTTT. Using reference TRBV18 and TRBJ2-2 for the parts outside the CDR3, the full variable domain is NAGVMQNPRHLVRRRGQEARLRCSPMKGHSHVYWYRQLPEEGLKFMVYLQKENIIDESGMPKERFSAEFPKEGPSILRIQQVVRGDSAAYFCASSSSGDSLTGELFFGEGSRLTVL.

The chain has TRBV5-6 and TRBJ2-3; 11 bases line up with TRBD2. Per the germline V gene, CDR1 is SGHDT and CDR2 is YYEEEE. The CDR3 is 17 amino acids. J gave up 3 bases and V 4 bases, and 10 bases lay outside the gene matches. This CDR3 reads CASSAQGIAGGTDTQYF. CDR3 nucleotide sequence: TGTGCCAGCAGCGCCCAAGGAATAGCGGGGGGGACAGATACGCAGTATTTT.

This chain joins TRBV6-1 and TRBJ2-7, with D perhaps TRBD2 (6 bases). V lost 2 bases and J 0 bases, leaving 20 bases between the germline ends. The CDR3 contains 18 residues. Germline V CDR1 and CDR2: MNHNS, SASEGT. CDR3 nucleotide sequence: TGTGCCAGCAGTGAAAGTCCTGGGTTTAGCGGACCCTCCTACGAGCAGTACTTC. This codes for CASSESPGFSGPSYEQYF.

V gene TRBV7-8 combines with J gene TRBJ1-2; no firm D call. In germline, CDR1 is SGHVS, CDR2 FQNEAQ. Trimming took off 4 bases at V and 8 bases at J, with 11 bases between the two ends. The CDR3 is 12 residues long. In DNA form, the CDR3 reads TGTGCCAGCAGCTCCTCCGAGAGAGGCTACACCTTC. It encodes CASSSSERGYTF.

The J gene is TRBJ1-4, the V gene TRBV5-1; 7 bases line up with TRBD1. From germline, CDR1 is SGHRS and CDR2 YFSETQ. V dropped 2 bases and J dropped 8; count of bases not matched to a gene: 3. There are 13 residues in the CDR3. The CDR3 nucleotides read TGCGCCAGCAGCTTAACAGGGGCCGAAAAACTGTTTTTT. It encodes CASSLTGAEKLFF.

The gene calls are TRBV11-2 and TRBJ2-3; D perhaps matches TRBD1 (6 bases). Per germline, CDR1 SGHAT and CDR2 FQNNGV. This CDR3 region has 14 residues. V was shortened by 1 base and J by 3 bases, with 8 bases between the two germline ends. CDR3 sequence: CASSLVGGTDTQYF. In nucleotides, the CDR3 is TGTGCCAGCAGCTTAGTAGGGGGAACAGATACGCAGTATTTT. The entire variable domain, with the rest obtained from reference TRBV11-2 and TRBJ2-3, is as follows: EAGVAQSPRYKIIEKRQSVAFWCNPISGHATLYWYQQILGQGPKLLIQFQNNGVVDDSQLPKDRFSAERLKGVDSTLKIQPAKLEDSAVYLCASSLVGGTDTQYFGPGTRLTVL.

This chain joins TRBV11-3 and TRBJ1-1; the match to TRBD1 covers 7 bases. CDR1 SGHNT and CDR2 YENEEA come from the germline V gene. The CDR3 length is 14 residues. After removal of 5 bases from V and 3 bases from J, the junction contained 6 bases not matched to a gene. This CDR3 reads CASSHRDRDTEAFF. The CDR3 DNA follows: TGTGCCAGCAGCCACCGGGACAGAGACACTGAAGCTTTCTTT. Filled out from reference TRBV11-3 and TRBJ1-1, the complete variable domain reads EAGVVQSPRYKIIEKKQPVAFWCNPISGHNTLYWYLQNLGQGPELLIRYENEEAVDDSQLPKDRFSAERLKGVDSTLKIQPAELGDSAVYLCASSHRDRDTEAFFGQGTRLTVV.

V and J are TRBV28 and TRBJ1-1, with D uncertain. Trimming pared 3 bases from V and 6 bases from J, leaving 11 bases between. CDR3 length: 13 amino acids. Germline CDR1 and CDR2: MDHEN and SYDVKM. The CDR3 protein is CASSFGLEAEAFF. CDR3 nucleotides: TGTGCCAGCAGTTTCGGCCTGGAGGCTGAAGCTTTCTTT.

CDR3 amino acids: CASSQDLVTYYNEQFF. In nucleotides, the CDR3 is TGCGCCAGCAGCCAAGATCTGGTCACTTACTACAATGAGCAGTTCTTC. The J gene is TRBJ2-1, the V gene TRBV4-1; D call uncertain. The CDR3 loop spans 16 amino acids. With 0 bases removed from V and 3 bases from J, the gap between germline ends came to 12 bases. Germline assignment: CDR1 MGHRA and CDR2 YSYEKL.

This clone has only a few counts. CDR3 protein: CASSPENRRGGGEQYF. The CDR3 DNA is TGTGCCAGCTCACCTGAAAACCGACGGGGTGGCGGCGAGCAGTACTTC. The gene calls are TRBV18 and TRBJ2-7; a possible D gene is TRBD2 (5 bases). Trimming cost V 3 bases and J 6 bases, with 21 bases left between them. CDR1 is KGHSH and CDR2 is LQKENI in the germline V gene. The CDR3 runs 16 residues.

This chain connects TRBV19 to TRBJ2-3; D unresolved. The CDR3 is 14 residues long. Germline V gene data show CDR1 as LNHDA and CDR2 as SQIVND (reference sequence). The V and J ends lost 5 bases and 0 bases respectively, with 9 bases between them. CDR3 amino acids: CASSPIRSTDTQYF. CDR3 bases: TGTGCCAGTAGTCCCATTCGGAGCACAGATACGCAGTATTTT.

CDR3 sequence reads: CASSAVETTDTQYF. The CDR3 nucleotides are TGTGCCAGCAGCGCCGTAGAAACCACAGATACGCAGTATTTT. The V and J genes are TRBV2 and TRBJ2-3, with D hard to call. V was cut by 6 bases and J by 2 bases, with 12 bases left in between. From germline, CDR1 is SNHLY and CDR2 FYNNEI. The CDR3 has 14 amino acids.

V is TRBV28 and J is TRBJ2-7, with D perhaps TRBD1 (7 bases). The V gene's germline CDR1 is MDHEN and CDR2 SYDVKM. There are 13 residues in the CDR3. The V end lost 7 bases, the J end lost 7 bases, and 17 bases lay between the germline ends. CDR3 residues: CASTDQGGIEQYF. CDR3 DNA sequence: TGTGCCAGCACCGACCAGGGGGGAATAGAGCAGTACTTC.

The V call is TRBV20-1, the J call TRBJ1-1; possible D gene TRBD1, 5 bases. Trimming removed 5 bases at V and 1 base at J, with 5 bases between. Looked up from germline, CDR1 is DFQATT and CDR2 is SNEGSKA (reference sequence). The length of the CDR3 is 11 residues. CDR3 sequence: CSADRNTEAFF. CDR3 sequence (DNA): TGCAGTGCTGACAGGAACACTGAAGCTTTCTTT.

This clone was detected only a few times. The J gene is TRBJ1-5, the V gene TRBV28, with TRBD1 matching over 9 bases. Germline V gene data show CDR1 as MDHEN and CDR2 as SYDVKM. The CDR3 covers 14 residues. V was pared by 4 bases and J by 5 bases, with 3 bases of the junction left unmatched. The CDR3 DNA reads as TGTGCCAGCAGTTCAGGACAGGGGCATCAGCCCCAGCATTTT. Encoded protein: CASSSGQGHQPQHF.

The chain is built from TRBV9 and TRBJ1-3; D ambiguous. Germline CDR1 SGDLS, CDR2 YYNGEE. The CDR3 contains 12 residues. The V and J ends lost 4 bases and 3 bases respectively, with 5 bases between them. The CDR3 DNA sequence: TGTGCCAGCAGCCCCAGTGGAAACACCATATATTTT. Translated: CASSPSGNTIYF.

The chain links TRBV18 to TRBJ2-7, with 8 nucleotides matching TRBD1. Germline trimming cut 6 bases from V and 1 base from J; bases unmatched to any gene: 2. Germline V gene sequence: CDR1 KGHSH, CDR2 LQKENI. This CDR3 has 13 amino acids. The CDR3 protein is CASSTGASYEQYF. CDR3 nucleotides: TGTGCCAGCTCGACAGGGGCGTCCTACGAGCAGTACTTC.

This clone appeared a single time. The chain combines TRBV7-2 with TRBJ2-1; TRBD1 agrees at 9 bases. V was clipped by 5 bases and J by 0 bases; unmatched bases: 11. The CDR3 is 18 amino acids. Germline V gives CDR1 SGHTA, CDR2 FQGNSA. The CDR3 nucleotides read TGTGCCAGCAGCACCCCCCGGGACAGGGCGAGCTCCTACAATGAGCAGTTCTTC. Encoded protein: CASSTPRDRASSYNEQFF.

This CDR3 is CASRRDRAVPNYGYTF. DNA of the CDR3: TGTGCCAGCAGGAGGGACAGAGCCGTTCCTAACTATGGCTACACCTTC. V gene TRBV27 combines with J gene TRBJ1-2, with TRBD1 identical over 7 bases. The V segment lost 6 bases and the J segment 0 bases; nucleotides outside the gene matches: 10. The CDR3 covers 16 residues. Germline loops: CDR1 MNHEY, CDR2 SMNVEV (reference sequence).

This chain connects TRBV30 to TRBJ1-6, with D unclear. The germline V gene has CDR1 GTSNPN and CDR2 SVGIG (reference sequence). V lost 2 bases and J 7 bases, leaving 6 bases between the germline ends. The CDR3 runs to 12 residues. The CDR3 DNA sequence: TGTGCCTGGAGTCCGGGGAATTCACCCCTCCACTTT. Protein product: CAWSPGNSPLHF.

This sequence joins TRBV24-1 and TRBJ2-3, with 10 bases that match TRBD1. From germline, CDR1 is KGHDR and CDR2 SFDVKD. The CDR3 is 17 residues long. The J segment lost 6 bases and the V segment lost 2 bases, leaving 10 bases of the junction unmatched. The CDR3 DNA follows: TGTGCCACCAGTGATTGGCCGTTTGGGACAGGGGTCGATACGCAGTATTTT. The encoded protein is CATSDWPFGTGVDTQYF.

In this sample, this clone turned up once. The CDR3 nucleotides are TGTGCCAGCAGCGTAGACACAGGAGTTTCCTACGAGCAGTACTTC. The encoded protein is CASSVDTGVSYEQYF. This rearrangement joins TRBV9 to TRBJ2-7, with D possibly matching TRBD1 (5 bases). This CDR3 has 15 amino acids. Germline loops: CDR1 SGDLS, CDR2 YYNGEE. Trimming shortened V by 0 bases and J by 1 base, and 11 bases separated the two germline ends.

The genes are TRBV2 and TRBJ1-5; weak D call: TRBD1 (6 bases). Germline V gene lookup returns CDR1 SNHLY and CDR2 FYNNEI. The V gene lost 2 bases and the J gene lost 4 bases, with 9 bases spanning the gap. The CDR3 is made up of 14 amino acids. The CDR3 region has the DNA TGTGCCAGCAGTGAAAGGACAGATAATCAGCCCCAGCATTTT. This codes for CASSERTDNQPQHF.

This rearrangement joins TRBV5-4 to TRBJ1-2; 9 nucleotides agree with TRBD1. J lost 6 bases, V lost 4 bases, and 10 bases had no gene match. CDR1 SGHNT and CDR2 YYREEE come from the germline V gene (reference sequence). The CDR3 has 15 residues. CDR3 protein: CASSPQGQGVDGYTF. As DNA, the CDR3 is TGTGCCAGCAGCCCACAGGGACAGGGAGTGGATGGCTACACCTTC.